The clone carrying this T cell receptor beta chain was detected only a few times. Its specificity is unknown. This sample stems from a study of shared clonotypes between healthy human individuals. The CDR3 is 17 residues long. Germline lookup yields CDR1 SNHLY and CDR2 FYNNEI. V dropped 2 bases and J dropped 7 bases, with 21 bases sitting between them. The study, taken as a whole, reports: Shared across four donors were around 4.7% of the naive CD4 clonotypes.

An even split of each subset's genomic DNA across several immunoSEQ plates was performed. Some clones are missing from TCRdb's copy, which holds only in-frame ones; the method was immunoSEQ multiplex PCR. The sample records 950,000 to 1,200,000 clones, roughly 80% being singletons. The J gene is TRBJ1-3, the V gene TRBV2, with D tentatively TRBD1 (6 bases). The sequenced material came from memory CD4+ T cells from PBMCs. Documented subset: CD45RA-negative fraction. The receptor's source is a man aged 18 to 30 in good health. Some clones in this sample may be carry-over from other donors' samples. As DNA, the CDR3 is TGTGCCAGCAGTGAATGGGACGTGGGCCAGGGGTCGAACACCATATATTTT. The encoded protein is CASSEWDVGQGSNTIYF.